This T cell receptor (beta chain) was sequenced during a study of blood T cell repertoires in COVID-19. Study background: Researchers got acute and convalescent COVID-19 samples from the United States, Italy and Spain. PBMCs, B-cell-depleted T cells, or T cells were the source of the cDNA or gDNA that made up the material.

Original processing methods: How many nucleated cells were present was estimated from reference gene primer amplification. Produced via immunoSEQ multiplex PCR; TCRdb's table is partial and in-frame only. The DNA was the basis for D and trimming; V, J and clone size are from that table. The data hold about 200,000 clones, with 70% to 90% observed a single time. This CDR3 comprises 15 residues. Germline V gene sequence: CDR1 MNHEY, CDR2 SMNVEV (reference sequence). Unmatched junction bases numbered 9, after V lost 6 bases and J lost 5 bases. The sequencing input was peripheral blood. The clonotype originates from a man aged 18 to 35 with active or convalescent COVID-19. V is TRBV27 and J is TRBJ2-1, with TRBD1 identical over 8 bases. CDR3 region: CASRETGEGDNEQFF. The CDR3 DNA reads as TGTGCCAGCAGGGAGACAGGGGAAGGGGACAATGAGCAGTTCTTC.